This section outlines one T cell receptor (beta chain) sequence together with its context. There is no known antigen for this receptor. Nothing much larger sits one base from this clone, and base qualities are not available. The donors were included in the validation cohort of roughly 120 subjects, a group kept apart from the approximately 650-subject first cohort. The source of the sample is a study of cytomegalovirus exposure and HLA in healthy donors (dated by TCRdb to about 2017). With regard to the full study: According to a later analysis, one platform produced both the approximately 110 validation repertoires and the 670 or so repertoires of the first cohort. The study aimed to test whether cataloging public T cell receptors could reveal signatures of past pathogen exposure. Along with the approximately 700-subject first cohort, a separate validation cohort of 120 different subjects was used. To predict cytomegalovirus infection status, the study combined high-throughput TCR immunosequencing, statistical association of individual TCRs with disease status, and machine learning.

Study-wide conclusions, independent of this receptor: In both the original and validation cohorts, the classifier was reported to diagnose cytomegalovirus status with high specificity and sensitivity. A total of fewer than 200 TCR beta chains were listed by the study as associated with cytomegalovirus. While some public TCRs were present in many individuals, most TCR sequences turned up only very rarely across donors. The validation cohort had no HLA typing available for a later analysis, so co-occurrence within that cohort was assessed over all 120 or so repertoires. The authors suggested that the approach could potentially be generalized to other disease states and immunological phenotypes. Three of the identified cytomegalovirus-associated TCR beta chains were confirmed in vitro to be specific for cytomegalovirus antigens. Subsequent analysis determined that TCRs grouped into clusters in the first cohort also showed a tendency toward co-occurrence across the roughly 120 validation repertoires, and approximately 94% of cluster scores exceeded 0.

To prepare the library, the immunoSEQ multiplex PCR assay was applied. Per the original workflow: A statistical classification framework was built to diagnose cytomegalovirus status from the catalog of TCR beta chain sequences. TCRdb stores this immuneACCESS table with in-frame sequences only. Part of the clones is absent; in the studies checked, under half of the shortfall reflects unresolved V genes, and no reason is known for the rest. V, J and clone size are taken as reported in that table, and D and trimming were inferred from the DNA itself. This sample has 75,000 to 90,000 clones in its table, and less than 96% of those were observed once. The ten largest clonotypes hold about 1.6% of the sample. The CDR3 runs 14 residues from the cysteine to the phenylalanine. The read is trimmed to its CDR3 DNA, 42 bases read in frame from base 1. The germline V gene provides CDR1 MDHEN and CDR2 SYDVKM. Trimming takes 5 bases from V and 1 base from J, and the germline ends sit 12 bases apart.

This TCR was recovered from a man aged 18 to 35 in good health and CMV-seropositive. The chain links TRBV28 with TRBJ2-7; matching of 6 bases hints at TRBD1 as the D gene. The sequencing input was PBMCs. The CDR3 corresponds to CASSGYRASYEQYF. Here is the DNA: TGTGCCAGCAGTGGATACAGGGCTTCCTACGAGCAGTACTTC.